The 29 T cell receptor beta chains presented below share a single source sample, sequenced in a study of shared clonotypes between healthy human individuals. Here immunoSEQ multiplex PCR was the method, and the copy in TCRdb shows in-frame clones only, minus some. The sample shows roughly 2,300,000 clones, around 90% of them seen only once. The sample was naive CD4+ T cells from PBMCs. Specified subset: CD45RA+ positively selected. These receptors were obtained from a man between 18 and 35 years old in good health. Some clones in this sample may be carry-over from other donors' samples.

This clone occurred once. The CDR3 nucleotides read TGTGCCATCAGGGGGGGAGAAAACACTGAAGCTTTCTTT. It yields the protein CAIRGGENTEAFF. The chain links TRBV10-3 to TRBJ1-1; D is possibly TRBD1 (5 bases). Germline V gives CDR1 ENHRY, CDR2 SYGVKD. The CDR3 totals 13 residues. V lost 6 bases and J 2 bases, leaving 10 bases between the germline ends.

The chain carries TRBV5-1 and TRBJ2-1; possibly TRBD2 for D (5 bases). CDR1 is SGHRS, CDR2 YFSETQ, per germline. V was clipped by 3 bases and J by 6 bases, with 13 bases between them. CDR3 length: 14 amino acids. CDR3 in DNA: TGCGCCAGCAGCTCGGTGTCTCGGGGCAATGAGCAGTTCTTC. It is translated as CASSSVSRGNEQFF.

The chain couples TRBV6-1 to TRBJ1-1, with 7 bases lining up with TRBD1. The germline CDR1 and CDR2 sequences are MNHNS and SASEGT. V lost 4 bases to trimming and J lost 4 bases; unmatched junction nucleotides: 6. The CDR3 contains 14 residues. The CDR3 coding sequence is TGTGCCAGCAGTGTAGGGGGCTGGGGCACTGAAGCTTTCTTT. Protein: CASSVGGWGTEAFF.

In regard to this clone: This same CDR3 is encoded by further DNA sequences in the sample. The V gene is TRBV28, the J gene TRBJ2-5, with TRBD1 matching 8 bases. This CDR3 spans 14 amino acids. V dropped 5 bases and J dropped 4; count of bases not matched to a gene: 6. Germline assignment: CDR1 MDHEN and CDR2 SYDVKM. CDR3 sequence: CASSPGGGRETQYF. The DNA of the CDR3 is TGTGCCAGCAGTCCAGGGGGCGGACGAGAGACCCAGTACTTC.

This chain uses TRBV30 with TRBJ2-7; 14 bases align to TRBD2. The CDR3 runs 13 residues. J lost 4 bases, V lost 5 bases, and 1 base had no gene match. Germline values: CDR1 GTSNPN, CDR2 SVGIG (reference sequence). The CDR3 sequence is CAWGTSGRYEQYF. For the CDR3, the DNA is TGTGCCTGGGGGACTAGCGGGAGATACGAGCAGTACTTC.

This chain connects TRBV25-1 to TRBJ2-3, with a weak D call TRBD2 (5 bases). Per the germline V gene, CDR1 is MGHDK and CDR2 is SYGVNS. The CDR3 contains 14 residues. Trimming removed 4 bases at V and 4 bases at J, with 12 bases between. CDR3 bases: TGTGCCAGCAGTGGGTTGAGGGAGTCAGATACGCAGTATTTT. This sequence encodes CASSGLRESDTQYF.

The genes are TRBV30 and TRBJ2-7; D uncertain. Trimming shortened V by 1 base and J by 3 bases, and 13 bases separated the two germline ends. CDR1 is GTSNPN, CDR2 SVGIG, per germline (reference sequence). This CDR3 has 14 amino acids. This chain's CDR3 is CAWSGSDVYYEQYF. Written as DNA, the CDR3 is TGTGCCTGGAGTGGGTCTGATGTCTACTACGAGCAGTACTTC.

This chain joins TRBV10-1 and TRBJ1-1; the D is unclear. Germline V gives CDR1 WNHNN, CDR2 SYGVQD (reference sequence). The CDR3 has 13 amino acids. V lost 8 bases to trimming and J lost 1 base, with 11 bases between them. The CDR3 nucleotides read TGCGCCAGCCCCACAGTCGGGAACACTGAAGCTTTCTTT. Its protein is CASPTVGNTEAFF.

V is TRBV6-5 and J is TRBJ2-7, with 9 bases fitting TRBD2. CDR3 length equals 14 residues. CDR1 is MNHEY and CDR2 is SVGAGI in the germline V gene. Trimming took 6 bases from V and 6 from J; bases not matched to a gene: 9. CDR3 nucleotides: TGTGCCAGCAGGGCCGGGACTAGCCTCCGCGAGCAGTACTTC. This translates into CASRAGTSLREQYF.

In its sample, this clone was seen a few times. This rearrangement joins TRBV23-1 to TRBJ2-7; the D gene is possibly TRBD2 (6 bases). TRBV23-1 is placed among ORFs of uncertain function. Trimming cost V 2 bases and J 2 bases, with 19 bases left between them. The CDR3 extends over 17 amino acids. In DNA form, the CDR3 reads TGCGCCAGCAGTCAAAACGGTGGAGGGAGGAAACCCTACGAGCAGTACTTC. Translated, it gives CASSQNGGGRKPYEQYF.

This chain joins TRBV30 and TRBJ1-6; D is unclear. The CDR3 consists of 13 residues. V was pared by 8 bases and J by 5 bases, with 13 bases between. The V gene's germline CDR1 is GTSNPN and CDR2 SVGIG (reference sequence). This CDR3 reads CALRAGDNSPLHF. In nucleotides, the CDR3 is TGTGCCCTGAGGGCAGGAGATAATTCACCCCTCCACTTT.

The chain uses TRBV2 and TRBJ2-1, with 8 bases identical to TRBD2. The germline V gene has CDR1 SNHLY and CDR2 FYNNEI. This CDR3 has 16 residues. Trimming took 5 bases from V and 5 from J; bases not matched to a gene: 11. For the CDR3, the DNA is TGTGCCAGCAGTCGCGAGCTAGCGGGTACCCACAATGAGCAGTTCTTC. This codes for CASSRELAGTHNEQFF.

This clone was counted between two and nine times. This specimen includes other DNA sequences encoding the same CDR3. V gene TRBV28 combines with J gene TRBJ1-4; D unresolved. V lost 3 bases to trimming and J lost 2 bases, with 1 base between them. Germline-derived CDR1 and CDR2 are MDHEN and SYDVKM. This CDR3 is 12 amino acids long. The CDR3 spells CASSFTNEKLFF. CDR3 nucleotide sequence: TGTGCCAGCAGTTTCACTAATGAAAAACTGTTTTTT.

The gene calls are TRBV5-5 and TRBJ1-1; D uncertain. V was cut by 4 bases and J by 3 bases, with 13 bases left in between. Germline V gene data show CDR1 as SGHKS and CDR2 as YYEKEE (reference sequence). The CDR3 sequence is 14 residues long. The CDR3 loop reads CASSRPPGYTEAFF. CDR3 coding DNA: TGTGCCAGCAGCCGTCCCCCAGGTTACACTGAAGCTTTCTTT.

V is TRBV4-2 and J is TRBJ2-5, with 10 bases identical to TRBD2. The CDR3 has 18 residues. In germline, CDR1 is LGHNA, CDR2 YNFKEQ. After removal of 1 base from V and 2 bases from J, the junction contained 10 bases not matched to a gene. The CDR3 sequence: CASSQGTRTSGFQETQYF. CDR3 nucleotides: TGTGCCAGCAGCCAAGGTACTAGGACTAGCGGATTTCAAGAGACCCAGTACTTC.

This chain joins TRBV7-2 and TRBJ2-5, with D possibly being TRBD2 (6 bases). V lost 1 base and J lost 7, with 13 bases in between. The CDR3 totals 14 residues. Germline CDR1 is SGHTA and CDR2 is FQGNSA. The CDR3 region is CASSLVWDSGTQYF. In DNA form, the CDR3 reads TGTGCCAGCAGCTTAGTTTGGGACTCCGGGACCCAGTACTTC.

The CDR3 here is CASSITTPTYEQYF. As DNA, the CDR3 is TGTGCCAGTAGTATTACAACCCCGACCTACGAGCAGTACTTC. The chain has TRBV19 and TRBJ2-7; D is unclear. This CDR3 comprises 14 residues. CDR1 and CDR2 (germline): LNHDA, SQIVND (reference sequence). Trimming took 3 bases from V and 2 from J, leaving 11 bases between them.

As concerns this clone: The same CDR3 arises from other DNA sequences in this sample as well. The V gene is TRBV30, the J gene TRBJ1-5; the match to TRBD1 covers 7 bases. The germline CDR1 and CDR2 sequences are GTSNPN and SVGIG (reference sequence). J gave up 3 bases and V 5 bases, and 4 bases lay outside the gene matches. This CDR3 region has 13 residues. The CDR3 is CAWSDRVNQPQHF. In DNA form, the CDR3 reads TGTGCCTGGTCAGACAGGGTCAATCAGCCCCAGCATTTT.

To note about this clone: The junction and the germline gene differ at one end; a read error may be behind it. Within the sample, other DNA sequences also encode this same CDR3. The chain employs TRBV5-1 and TRBJ2-7; TRBD1 might be the D (6 bases). The CDR3 has 15 amino acids. Per the germline V gene, CDR1 is SGHRS and CDR2 is YFSETQ. Here the CDR3 DNA reads TGCGCCAGCCGCTTGGAAGGCAGGGGCTTCAACGAGCAGTACTTC. Amino acids: CASRLEGRGFNEQYF. Full variable domain (missing parts from reference TRBV5-1 and TRBJ2-7): KAGVTQTPRYLIKTRGQQVTLSCSPISGHRSVSWYQQTPGQGLQFLFEYFSETQRNKGNFPGRFSGRQFSNSRSEMNVSTLELGDSALYLCASRLEGRGFNEQYFGPGTRLTVT.

The chain employs TRBV5-1 and TRBJ2-7; D tentatively fits TRBD1 or TRBD2 (5 bases each). The V gene lost 7 bases and the J gene lost 0 bases, with 17 bases spanning the gap. CDR1 is SGHRS, CDR2 YFSETQ, per germline. The CDR3 extends over 15 amino acids. CDR3 loop: CASSNSGTPSYEQYF. In DNA, the CDR3 is TGCGCCAGCTCGAATTCCGGGACGCCCTCCTACGAGCAGTACTTC.

This chain connects TRBV7-8 to TRBJ1-5; 7 bases map to TRBD1. The ends lost 5 bases at V and 7 bases at J; junction bases unmatched: 8. The CDR3 loop spans 14 amino acids. Germline CDR1 reads SGHVS; CDR2 reads FQNEAQ. This CDR3 reads CASSPQQGKQPQHF. The CDR3 region has the DNA TGTGCCAGCAGCCCGCAACAGGGGAAGCAGCCCCAGCATTTT.

The V and J genes are TRBV25-1 and TRBJ2-5; D is unresolved. V dropped 8 bases and J dropped 2 bases, with 9 bases sitting between them. Germline V gene data show CDR1 as MGHDK and CDR2 as SYGVNS. The CDR3 has 12 residues. CDR3 DNA: TGTGCCAGCGCTAATTCACAAGAGACCCAGTACTTC. The encoded protein is CASANSQETQYF.

The rearrangement uses TRBV19 and TRBJ2-2; D ambiguous. The V and J ends lost 4 bases and 6 bases respectively, with 3 bases between them. Germline CDR1 and CDR2: LNHDA and SQIVND (reference sequence). The CDR3 covers 11 residues. CDR3 sequence (DNA): TGTGCCAGTAGTAGCTCCGGGGAGCTGTTTTTT. Translation: CASSSSGELFF.

The chain has TRBV2 and TRBJ1-1; tentative D call: TRBD1 (5 bases). The CDR3 consists of 14 residues. The V gene's germline CDR1 is SNHLY and CDR2 FYNNEI. Trimming removed 8 bases at V and 6 bases at J, with 19 bases between. The CDR3 region has the DNA TGTGCCAGCGCGGGGCTACCCCCGGGTTCTGAAGCTTTCTTT. Protein sequence: CASAGLPPGSEAFF.

The V call is TRBV7-6, the J call TRBJ2-1, with D tentatively TRBD2 (5 bases). Per the germline V gene, CDR1 is SGHVS and CDR2 is FNYEAQ. This CDR3 comprises 13 residues. V was shortened by 0 bases and J by 9 bases, with 9 bases between the two germline ends. CDR3 residues: CASSLAPRGEQFF. In nucleotides, the CDR3 is TGTGCCAGCAGCTTAGCGCCCCGGGGTGAGCAGTTCTTC.

This clone was recorded only once. Other DNA sequences within the sample encode an identical CDR3. The V call is TRBV27, the J call TRBJ1-2; no firm D call. The CDR3 spans 13 residues. V lost 3 bases to trimming and J lost 3 bases, with 8 bases between them. CDR1 and CDR2 (germline): MNHEY, SMNVEV (reference sequence). CDR3 in amino acids: CASSFSGDYGYTF. In DNA form, the CDR3 reads TGTGCCAGCAGTTTCAGCGGGGACTATGGCTACACCTTC.

The V call is TRBV5-8, the J call TRBJ2-7, with 11 bases that match TRBD1. This CDR3 contains 15 residues. J lost 7 bases, V lost 2 bases, and 8 bases had no gene match. Germline loops: CDR1 SGHTS, CDR2 YDEGEE. The CDR3 DNA sequence: TGTGCCAGCAGCTTTTGGACAGGGGGCTTTGGAGAGCAGTACTTC. Encoded protein: CASSFWTGGFGEQYF.

Comments on this clone: Within the sample, other DNA sequences also encode this same CDR3. This chain connects TRBV7-9 to TRBJ1-1, with D possibly being TRBD1 (6 bases). Trimming took off 1 base at V and 6 bases at J, with 9 bases between the two ends. From germline, CDR1 is SEHNR and CDR2 FQNEAQ (reference sequence). The CDR3 length is 13 residues. The CDR3: CASSLGGGAEAFF. CDR3 bases: TGTGCCAGCAGCTTAGGAGGGGGGGCTGAAGCTTTCTTT.

This clone was found a few times. The same CDR3 arises from other DNA sequences in this sample as well. This chain uses TRBV7-2 with TRBJ2-7; 13 bases map to TRBD2. The CDR3 spans 15 residues. Germline CDR1 SGHTA, CDR2 FQGNSA. V was pared by 5 bases and J by 3 bases, with 4 bases of the junction left unmatched. The CDR3 here is CASSPGTSGIYEQYF. CDR3 DNA: TGTGCCAGCAGCCCGGGGACTAGCGGGATCTACGAGCAGTACTTC.